One sample yielded the 10 T cell receptor beta chains listed below, sequenced in a study of siplizumab effects on memory and regulatory T cells. Repertoires were generated with immunoSEQ multiplex PCR, while TCRdb's copy carries only in-frame clones and drops some. The sample records tens of thousands of clones, roughly 97% being singletons. Sequenced input: naive CD4+ T cells sorted from blood. These receptors were taken from a human donor in good health.

The chain is built from TRBV2 and TRBJ1-3, with a weak D call TRBD1 (6 bases). The length of the CDR3 is 16 residues. The germline V and J ends were trimmed by 4 bases and 0 bases, with 13 bases remaining between them. The germline V gene has CDR1 SNHLY and CDR2 FYNNEI. CDR3 protein: CASSGMTGLSGNTIYF. CDR3 DNA sequence: TGTGCCAGCAGTGGGATGACAGGCCTCTCTGGAAACACCATATATTTT.

This chain uses TRBV15 with TRBJ1-1; D not certain. The germline CDR1 and CDR2 sequences are LNHNV and YYDKDF (reference sequence). Trimming pared 3 bases from V and 5 bases from J, leaving 13 bases between. This CDR3 is 14 amino acids long. The DNA of the CDR3 is TGTGCCACCAGCAGGGAGGGCGCGGGGACTGAAGCTTTCTTT. Translation gives CATSREGAGTEAFF.

This rearrangement joins TRBV7-2 to TRBJ1-5; 8 nucleotides match TRBD1. J was trimmed by 6 bases and V by 5 bases; bases with no gene match: 12. This CDR3 spans 16 amino acids. Germline lookup yields CDR1 SGHTA and CDR2 FQGNSA. The DNA of the CDR3 is TGTGCCAGCAGCCCCCGTGACAGGGGATCCGGTCAGCCCCAGCATTTT. Protein: CASSPRDRGSGQPQHF.

This chain joins TRBV11-2 and TRBJ2-5; 12 positions agree with TRBD2. CDR1 is SGHAT and CDR2 is FQNNGV in the germline V gene. The length of the CDR3 is 16 residues. Trimming removed 8 bases from V and 1 base from J; junction bases left unmatched: 8. As DNA, the CDR3 is TGTGCCAGCGGAAAAAGGGGACTAGCGGGCCAAGAGACCCAGTACTTC. This codes for CASGKRGLAGQETQYF.

The V and J genes are TRBV27 and TRBJ2-5; D remains unclear. CDR1 and CDR2 (germline): MNHEY, SMNVEV (reference sequence). Trimming removed 7 bases from V and 5 bases from J, with 11 bases in between. CDR3 size: 12 residues. The CDR3 is CASITFRETQYF. The CDR3 nucleotides are TGTGCCAGCATCACTTTTAGGGAGACCCAGTACTTC.

The chain joins TRBV9 to TRBJ2-1, with D maybe TRBD1 (5 bases). Between the trimmed V and J ends, which lost 7 bases and 2 bases, there was a span of 16 bases. In germline, CDR1 is SGDLS, CDR2 YYNGEE. The CDR3 spans 15 residues. The CDR3 DNA reads as TGTGCCAGCGCCACTGGGGCCAGTACCTACAATGAGCAGTTCTTC. Protein sequence: CASATGASTYNEQFF.

The rearrangement links TRBV7-7 to TRBJ2-1; D is perhaps TRBD2 (6 bases). V was pared by 8 bases and J by 7 bases, with 12 bases between. CDR1 and CDR2 from the germline V gene are SSHAT and FNYEAQ (reference sequence). The CDR3 has 12 amino acids. CDR3 loop: CASGTGPNEQFF. The CDR3 DNA reads TGTGCCAGCGGGACTGGACCAAATGAGCAGTTCTTC.

V gene TRBV28 combines with J gene TRBJ2-7; tentative D call: TRBD1 (5 bases). Trimming cost V 1 base and J 4 bases, with 14 bases left between them. The CDR3 contains 15 residues. Germline-derived CDR1 and CDR2 are MDHEN and SYDVKM. The CDR3 region is CASSLSRAGRYEQYF. The CDR3 DNA reads as TGTGCCAGCAGTTTATCCAGGGCAGGGCGATACGAGCAGTACTTC.

CDR3 residues: CASGGKGNTEAFF. The CDR3 nucleotides read TGTGCCAGCGGGGGGAAGGGGAACACTGAAGCTTTCTTT. The J gene is TRBJ1-1, the V gene TRBV7-6, with TRBD1 as a possible D gene (5 bases). The CDR3 is made up of 13 amino acids. Germline CDR1 reads SGHVS; CDR2 reads FNYEAQ. With 8 bases removed from V and 1 base from J, the gap between germline ends came to 11 bases.

The gene calls are TRBV2 and TRBJ1-4; the D gene is possibly TRBD1 (6 bases). Germline CDR1 reads SNHLY; CDR2 reads FYNNEI. The V end lost 5 bases, the J end lost 4 bases, and 11 bases lay between the germline ends. CDR3 length equals 14 residues. The CDR3 region is CASSPTGYNEKLFF. CDR3 coding DNA: TGTGCCAGCAGTCCGACAGGTTATAATGAAAAACTGTTTTTT.